This T cell receptor (beta chain) was identified in a study of T-cell reconstitution after alpha-beta-depleted transplantation in children. During its preparation, the TCRbeta library received unique molecular identifiers. TCRdb re-called the PCR reads with MiXCR, one entry per CDR3 protein. In the table there are 600,000 to 700,000 distinct CDR3 sequences, 16% of which are singletons. In this sample, this clonotype turned up many times. The sequence was obtained from a human donor who donated a stem cell graft to a child with acute myeloid leukemia. The source material was PBMCs from the stem cell graft donor, sampled from the stem cell graft.

This CDR3 is CSANPVNTGELFF. CDR3 sequence (DNA): TGCAGCGCAAATCCCGTCAACACCGGGGAGCTGTTTTTT. The gene calls are TRBV29-1 and TRBJ2-2; no clear D. The V and J ends lost 7 bases and 2 bases respectively, with 11 bases between them. This CDR3 contains 13 residues. The germline gives CDR1 SQVTM, CDR2 ANQGSEA.